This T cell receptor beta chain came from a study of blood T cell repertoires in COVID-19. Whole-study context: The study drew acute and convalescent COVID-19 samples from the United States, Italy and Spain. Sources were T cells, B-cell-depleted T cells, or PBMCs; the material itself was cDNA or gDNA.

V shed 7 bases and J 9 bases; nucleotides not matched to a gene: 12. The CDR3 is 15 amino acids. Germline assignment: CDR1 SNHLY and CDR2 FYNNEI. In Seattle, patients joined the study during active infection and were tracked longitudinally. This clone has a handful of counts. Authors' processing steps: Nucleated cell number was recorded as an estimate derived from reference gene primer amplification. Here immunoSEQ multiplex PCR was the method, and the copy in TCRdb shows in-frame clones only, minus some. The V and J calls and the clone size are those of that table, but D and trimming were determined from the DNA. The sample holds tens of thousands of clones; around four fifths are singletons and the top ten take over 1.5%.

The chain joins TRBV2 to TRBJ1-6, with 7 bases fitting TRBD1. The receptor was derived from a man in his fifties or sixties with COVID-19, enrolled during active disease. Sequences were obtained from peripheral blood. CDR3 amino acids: CASIPQGGLGSPLHF. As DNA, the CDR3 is TGTGCCAGCATCCCTCAAGGGGGCTTGGGTTCACCCCTCCACTTT.